The 32 T cell receptor beta chains below all came from one sample that was sequenced in a study of regulatory T cells in long-lasting Graves disease. Noted time point: persistent/refractory GD, antithyroid drugs over 5 years with positive TRAb. Generation of the TCR library employed RNA extracted from PBMCs. iRepertoire HTBI primers and Arm-PCR of CDR3 regions built TCR beta libraries. One entry per CDR3 protein, called by TCRdb with MiXCR from the multiplex PCR reads. The table lists a few hundred thousand distinct CDR3 sequences, roughly a fifth of them singletons. The sequencing here drew on peripheral blood mononuclear cells (PBMCs), taken when the disease was refractory, from a patient treated with antithyroid drugs. The receptors come from a female donor with Graves disease.

The gene calls are TRBV7-9 and TRBJ1-1; the D is unclear. Deletions cut 1 base from V and 5 bases from J, with 11 bases between. The CDR3 consists of 14 residues. Germline-derived CDR1 and CDR2 are SEHNR and FQNEAQ (reference sequence). CDR3: CASSLGGTGTEAFF. The CDR3 region has the DNA TGTGCCAGCAGCTTAGGGGGTACTGGGACTGAAGCTTTCTTT.

This clonotype has at least ten counts. J is TRBJ2-7 and V is TRBV28, with 11 positions matching TRBD2. V dropped 5 bases and J dropped 1; count of bases not matched to a gene: 7. Germline V gives CDR1 MDHEN, CDR2 SYDVKM. The CDR3 contains 16 residues. The CDR3 region has the DNA TGTGCCAGCAGTCTCCCCGGACTAGCGGGTTCCTACGAGCAGTACTTC. It specifies CASSLPGLAGSYEQYF.

At least ten counts were recorded for this clonotype. This chain uses TRBV20-1 with TRBJ2-7, with 8 bases that match TRBD2. Germline assignment: CDR1 DFQATT and CDR2 SNEGSKA (reference sequence). The CDR3 consists of 15 residues. V trimming: 3 bases; J trimming: 0 bases; junction bases outside the gene matches: 7. This CDR3 is CSASLSSGTSYEQYF. The CDR3 DNA is TGCAGTGCTAGTCTCAGTAGCGGGACCTCCTACGAGCAGTACTTC.

The chain joins TRBV30 to TRBJ1-1; 10 positions match TRBD1. J was trimmed by 4 bases and V by 5 bases; bases with no gene match: 7. There are 14 residues in the CDR3. The germline CDR1 and CDR2 sequences are GTSNPN and SVGIG (reference sequence). The DNA of the CDR3 is TGTGCCTGGGTCAGACAGGGGGCAGTCACTGAAGCTTTCTTT. It specifies CAWVRQGAVTEAFF.

The chain couples TRBV7-2 to TRBJ1-5; 9 positions match TRBD1. The germline CDR1 and CDR2 sequences are SGHTA and FQGNSA. CDR3 size: 14 residues. The junction had 9 bases not matched to a gene; V was cut back by 5 bases and J by 10 bases. CDR3 amino acids: CASSLGQGSRPQHF. CDR3 coding DNA: TGTGCCAGCAGCCTCGGACAGGGGAGTCGCCCCCAGCATTTT.

This clonotype was recorded a few times. This chain joins TRBV4-3 and TRBJ1-3, with unresolved D. This CDR3 has 16 amino acids. The germline CDR1 and CDR2 sequences are LGHNA and YSLEER. Trimming removed 1 base at V and 0 bases at J, with 10 bases between. The CDR3 here is CASSQVGRVSGNTIYF. CDR3 bases: TGCGCCAGCAGCCAAGTAGGTCGGGTCTCTGGAAACACCATATATTTT.

Comments on this clonotype: A junction boundary mismatches the germline segment, possibly from a read error. V is TRBV10-3 and J is TRBJ1-4; TRBD1 aligns across 9 bases. This CDR3 comprises 15 residues. Germline lookup yields CDR1 ENHRY and CDR2 SYGVKD. The CDR3 nucleotides are TGTGCCATCAGTGAGGCGGACAGGGGCCATGAAAGACTGTTTTTT. This codes for CAISEADRGHERLFF.

Comment on this clonotype: This may stem from a read error, because a much larger clone lies one nucleotide away. The J gene is TRBJ1-4, the V gene TRBV2; possible D gene TRBD1, 5 bases. Germline V gene sequence: CDR1 SNHLY, CDR2 FYNNEI. Trimming stripped 8 bases from V and 7 bases from J, with 17 bases between. The CDR3 consists of 14 residues. The CDR3 spells CASGGTVLGEKLFF. CDR3 bases: TGTGCCAGCGGGGGTACGGTCTTGGGTGAAAAACTGTTTTTT. Supplemented by reference TRBV2 and TRBJ1-4, the full variable domain reads EPEVTQTPSHQVTQMGQEVILRCVPISNHLYFYWYRQILGQKVEFLVSFYNNEISEKSEIFDDQFSVERPDGSNFTLKIRSTKLEDSAMYFCASGGTVLGEKLFFGSGTQLSVL.

This clonotype was seen at least ten times. J is TRBJ1-1 and V is TRBV28; D is possibly TRBD1 (5 bases). The CDR3 totals 15 residues. The germline V and J ends were trimmed by 2 bases and 0 bases, with 10 bases remaining between them. Germline values: CDR1 MDHEN, CDR2 SYDVKM. The CDR3 here is CASSLGGSMNTEAFF. The CDR3 bases are TGTGCCAGCAGTTTAGGGGGATCGATGAACACTGAAGCTTTCTTT. The full variable domain, rest sourced from reference TRBV28 and TRBJ1-1, is DVKVTQSSRYLVKRTGEKVFLECVQDMDHENMFWYRQDPGLGLRLIYFSYDVKMKEKGDIPEGYSVSREKKERFSLILESASTNQTSMYLCASSLGGSMNTEAFFGQGTRLTVV.

This clonotype was counted many times. V is TRBV6-1 and J is TRBJ1-5, with D uncertain. The V end lost 1 base, the J end lost 4 bases, and 5 bases lay between the germline ends. In germline, CDR1 is MNHNS, CDR2 SASEGT. The CDR3 runs 13 residues. The CDR3 DNA sequence: TGTGCCAGCAGTGAAGTCCCGAATCAGCCCCAGCATTTT. This translates into CASSEVPNQPQHF.

The chain is built from TRBV20-1 and TRBJ2-3; D not certain. Trimming cost V 3 bases and J 0 bases, with 4 bases left between them. The germline CDR1 and CDR2 sequences are DFQATT and SNEGSKA (reference sequence). CDR3 size: 12 residues. CDR3 coding DNA: TGCAGTGCTAGCCCGAGCACAGATACGCAGTATTTT. Protein sequence: CSASPSTDTQYF.

The chain links TRBV11-2 to TRBJ2-2; D ambiguous. Germline V gives CDR1 SGHAT, CDR2 FQNNGV. The CDR3 covers 17 residues. Trimming took off 5 bases at V and 0 bases at J, with 16 bases between the two ends. The CDR3 is CASSPRARFANTGELFF. The CDR3 bases are TGTGCCAGCAGCCCACGAGCCCGGTTCGCGAACACCGGGGAGCTGTTTTTT.

This sequence joins TRBV6-1 and TRBJ2-2; tentative D call: TRBD2 (5 bases). Germline CDR1 MNHNS, CDR2 SASEGT. The CDR3 sequence is 13 residues long. Trimming removed 6 bases at V and 4 bases at J, with 9 bases between. CDR3 region: CASSPGSTGELFF. The CDR3 nucleotides read TGTGCCAGCAGCCCTGGGAGCACCGGGGAGCTGTTTTTT.

This clonotype was recorded a few times. CDR3 region: CASSLWEGYGYTF. CDR3 DNA sequence: TGTGCCAGCAGCTTGTGGGAGGGCTATGGCTACACCTTC. The gene calls are TRBV5-4 and TRBJ1-2; no clear D. With 1 base removed from V and 4 bases from J, the gap between germline ends came to 8 bases. Germline V gives CDR1 SGHNT, CDR2 YYREEE (reference sequence). The CDR3 is 13 amino acids.

The rearrangement uses TRBV2 and TRBJ1-3, with D unclear. This CDR3 contains 17 residues. Germline V gene sequence: CDR1 SNHLY, CDR2 FYNNEI. Deletions cut 3 bases from V and 0 bases from J, with 15 bases between. CDR3 DNA: TGTGCCAGCAGTGAGAGGTATCCAGGCTTCTCTGGAAACACCATATATTTT. Encoded protein: CASSERYPGFSGNTIYF.

The rearrangement links TRBV6-2 or TRBV6-3 to TRBJ2-7; possibly TRBD2 for D (7 bases). V lost 5 bases, J lost 3 bases, and 14 bases lay in between. CDR1 is MNHEY and CDR2 is SVGEGT in the germline V gene. The CDR3 has 14 residues. This chain's CDR3 is CASSRGADLYEQYF. The CDR3, as DNA: TGTGCCAGCAGTCGGGGGGCGGATCTCTACGAGCAGTACTTC.

In nucleotides, the CDR3 is TGTGCCAGCAGCGCTTCGACACCGGGACACCCGTGGGAGCAGTACTTC. Amino acid sequence: CASSASTPGHPWEQYF. The J gene is TRBJ2-7, the V gene TRBV7-9; D is possibly TRBD1 (6 bases). CDR1 and CDR2 from the germline V gene are SEHNR and FQNEAQ (reference sequence). V lost 5 bases and J 7 bases, leaving 24 bases between the germline ends. This CDR3 is 16 amino acids long.

In its sample, this clonotype was seen a few times. This chain joins TRBV11-2 and TRBJ2-7; 8 bases agree with TRBD2. This CDR3 is 14 amino acids long. V lost 5 bases and J lost 6; bases outside the gene matches: 9. Germline values: CDR1 SGHAT, CDR2 FQNNGV. CDR3 sequence reads: CASSHPREGPEQYF. CDR3 in DNA: TGTGCCAGCAGCCACCCTCGGGAGGGTCCCGAGCAGTACTTC.

This clonotype has only a few counts. The chain combines TRBV11-2 with TRBJ1-2, with D hard to call. The CDR3 covers 16 residues. Germline CDR1 SGHAT, CDR2 FQNNGV. Trimming took 5 bases from V and 3 from J, leaving 19 bases between them. The CDR3 DNA follows: TGTGCCAGCAGCCCTTCGGATGCCCGAGCGGACTATGGCTACACCTTC. Translating it yields CASSPSDARADYGYTF.

The chain employs TRBV6-2 or TRBV6-3 and TRBJ2-2; the match to TRBD1 covers 8 bases. Germline values: CDR1 MNHEY, CDR2 SVGEGT. The CDR3 totals 15 residues. Germline trimming cut 2 bases from V and 6 bases from J; bases unmatched to any gene: 5. The CDR3 bases are TGTGCCAGCAGTTACACGGCAGGGGGCTCCGGGGAGCTGTTTTTT. This translates into CASSYTAGGSGELFF.

The chain employs TRBV9 and TRBJ2-5; TRBD2 aligns across 7 bases. V dropped 0 bases and J dropped 0; count of bases not matched to a gene: 5. There are 16 residues in the CDR3. Germline CDR1 reads SGDLS; CDR2 reads YYNGEE. DNA for the CDR3: TGTGCCAGCAGCGTAGAGAGCGGGACGTACCAAGAGACCCAGTACTTC. It encodes CASSVESGTYQETQYF.

This clonotype was found a few times. The V call is TRBV5-1, the J call TRBJ1-5; D is ambiguous. This CDR3 is 17 amino acids long. From germline, CDR1 is SGHRS and CDR2 YFSETQ. Trimming left V 0 bases short and J 0 bases short, with 13 bases between. The CDR3 DNA follows: TGCGCCAGCAGCTTGGTGTGGGTACACTTTAGCAATCAGCCCCAGCATTTT. Translated: CASSLVWVHFSNQPQHF. Together with reference TRBV5-1 and TRBJ1-5, the CDR3 gives the full variable domain: KAGVTQTPRYLIKTRGQQVTLSCSPISGHRSVSWYQQTPGQGLQFLFEYFSETQRNKGNFPGRFSGRQFSNSRSEMNVSTLELGDSALYLCASSLVWVHFSNQPQHFGDGTRLSIL.

The table lists this clonotype with a few counts. The rearrangement links TRBV6-1 to TRBJ1-6; D call uncertain. The CDR3 runs to 14 residues. V was trimmed by 7 bases and J by 6 bases, leaving 13 bases between them. The germline V gene encodes CDR1 MNHNS and CDR2 SASEGT. In nucleotides, the CDR3 is TGTGCCAGCAACCCGACCGGGGTTAATTCACCCCTCCACTTT. Its protein is CASNPTGVNSPLHF.

The genes are TRBV5-1 and TRBJ2-3; either TRBD1 or TRBD2 may supply D (5 bases each). The V and J ends lost 4 bases and 4 bases respectively, with 16 bases between them. CDR1 SGHRS and CDR2 YFSETQ come from the germline V gene. The CDR3 has 15 residues. The CDR3 loop reads CASSTSRGWADTQYF. The CDR3 bases are TGCGCCAGCAGCACCTCGAGGGGTTGGGCAGATACGCAGTATTTT.

This rearrangement joins TRBV19 to TRBJ2-5; TRBD2 agrees at 12 bases. This CDR3 spans 18 amino acids. V was clipped by 5 bases and J by 5 bases; unmatched bases: 15. Germline V lookup: CDR1 LNHDA, CDR2 SQIVND (reference sequence). CDR3 nucleotides: TGTGCCAGTAGTCCCTCCCTAGCGGGAGGGCCGAGTGAGGAGACCCAGTACTTC. Protein sequence: CASSPSLAGGPSEETQYF.

At least ten counts were recorded for this clonotype. The chain uses TRBV7-3 and TRBJ1-1; D is ambiguous. CDR3 length: 16 amino acids. The V gene lost 2 bases and the J gene lost 0 bases, with 13 bases spanning the gap. Germline CDR1 SGHTA, CDR2 FQGTGA. The CDR3 reads CASSLVAGVMNTEAFF. The CDR3 region has the DNA TGTGCCAGCAGCTTAGTTGCTGGGGTTATGAACACTGAAGCTTTCTTT. The full variable domain, rest sourced from reference TRBV7-3 and TRBJ1-1, is GAGVSQTPSNKVTEKGKYVELRCDPISGHTALYWYRQSLGQGPEFLIYFQGTGAADDSGLPNDRFFAVRPEGSVSTLKIQRTERGDSAVYLCASSLVAGVMNTEAFFGQGTRLTVV.

This clonotype was observed a handful of times. J is TRBJ2-7 and V is TRBV30; D is undetermined. V lost 2 bases to trimming and J lost 13 bases, with 18 bases between them. CDR3 length equals 12 residues. Germline V gene data show CDR1 as GTSNPN and CDR2 as SVGIG (reference sequence). Written as DNA, the CDR3 is TGTGCCTGGAGTCCCCCAGGCAGCCTCTTTTACTTC. Amino acid sequence: CAWSPPGSLFYF.

This clonotype was counted at least ten times. The chain employs TRBV20-1 and TRBJ2-5, with D unresolved. Germline V gene lookup returns CDR1 DFQATT and CDR2 SNEGSKA (reference sequence). V was clipped by 2 bases and J by 5 bases, with 6 bases between them. This CDR3 region has 11 residues. The CDR3 DNA reads as TGCAGTGCTAGAATGTATGAGACCCAGTACTTC. This gives the protein CSARMYETQYF.

Of note for this clonotype: This clone may be a read error of a much larger clone one base away. CDR3 in amino acids: CASSWTGNGYTF. Written as DNA, the CDR3 is TGTGCCAGCAGCTGGACAGGGAATGGCTACACCTTC. The chain combines TRBV7-9 with TRBJ1-2; TRBD1 aligns across 8 bases. Germline V CDR1 and CDR2: SEHNR, FQNEAQ (reference sequence). V lost 4 bases and J lost 6; bases outside the gene matches: 1. This CDR3 has 12 amino acids.

The V call is TRBV2, the J call TRBJ2-7, with a possible D match to TRBD2 (6 bases). This CDR3 spans 13 amino acids. Germline V gene sequence: CDR1 SNHLY, CDR2 FYNNEI. V was shortened by 3 bases and J by 4 bases, with 10 bases between the two germline ends. CDR3 loop: CASSDSGRYEQYF. CDR3 coding DNA: TGTGCCAGCAGTGATTCCGGGAGATACGAGCAGTACTTC. Filled out from reference TRBV2 and TRBJ2-7, the complete variable domain reads EPEVTQTPSHQVTQMGQEVILRCVPISNHLYFYWYRQILGQKVEFLVSFYNNEISEKSEIFDDQFSVERPDGSNFTLKIRSTKLEDSAMYFCASSDSGRYEQYFGPGTRLTVT.

Only a few counts were recorded for this clonotype. The chain employs TRBV24-1 and TRBJ1-5; D unresolved. Deletions cut 3 bases from V and 4 bases from J, with 12 bases between. The CDR3 sequence is 15 residues long. Germline CDR1 and CDR2: KGHDR and SFDVKD. The CDR3 coding sequence is TGTGCCACCAGTGATCCGCGGGAGCAGAATCAGCCCCAGCATTTT. It yields the protein CATSDPREQNQPQHF.

Ten or more counts support this clonotype. This chain uses TRBV28 with TRBJ1-4; D remains unclear. Germline CDR1 is MDHEN and CDR2 is SYDVKM. Trimming took 6 bases from V and 4 from J, leaving 3 bases between them. The CDR3 contains 11 residues. CDR3: CASRGNEKLFF. CDR3 in DNA: TGTGCCAGCAGGGGTAATGAAAAACTGTTTTTT.